This T cell receptor beta chain was sequenced during a study of regulatory T cells in long-lasting Graves disease (dated by TCRdb to the early 2020s). Regarding the research as a whole: To count as having persistent Graves' disease, a patient had to have received antithyroid drug treatment for over 5 years with TSH receptor autoantibodies remaining persistently positive. On average, persistent Graves' disease patients in the clinical cohort had been on antithyroid drugs for about 10 years. A total of around 35 samples underwent TCR sequencing, from 13 patients with persistent Graves' disease and roughly 20 patients with newly diagnosed Graves' disease. Peripheral blood TCR sequencing and RNA sequencing compared persistent Graves' disease patients with newly diagnosed Graves' disease patients. The study was conducted in China and was registered as a clinical trial. Overall results and qualifications from the work: As a limitation, the authors acknowledged that the small sample size may reduce accuracy. Sequencing and analysis were limited to the TCR beta chain. The study examined only peripheral blood because the primary lesion, thyroid tissue, could not be accessed. Preferential use of TRBV28, TRBJ1-2 and TRBJ2-5 was observed in persistent disease, whereas TRBV20-1 and TRBJ2-1 were favored in newly diagnosed disease. Persistent Graves' disease patients showed lower TCR Shannon entropy and fewer highly expanded clones than newly diagnosed patients, suggesting clonal expansion. More public clonotypes were shared among persistent patients (2,741) than among newly diagnosed patients (approximately 930).

This specimen's time point label, per the study, means: persistent/refractory GD, antithyroid drugs over 5 years with positive TRAb. For both TCR sequencing and RNA sequencing, RNA was extracted from PBMCs using TRIzol. The diagnosis of Graves' disease was made according to American Thyroid Association guidelines. Recruitment of patients was carried out at an endocrinology department in Xi'an, China. From each patient, around 8.3 milliliters of peripheral blood was collected into an EDTA anticoagulant tube. PBMCs were isolated by Ficoll Paque Plus density gradient separation without further T cell sorting. RNA quality was checked with an Agilent 2100 Bioanalyzer and agarose gel, and concentration with a NanoDrop 2000. This clonotype was recorded a few times. Its antigen target is currently unknown. The input lacks base qualities; no much larger clone sits a single base away. The receptor library was made with multiplex PCR. Instrument used: Illumina HiSeq 4000. CDR3 regions were amplified by Arm-PCR with iRepertoire HTBI primers to construct TCR beta libraries. PCR products were gel purified before sequencing. On the authors' methods: A total of 62 TRBV and some 15 TRBJ segments were identified across samples and were used for gene usage analysis of CDR3 amino acid clonotypes. COPE and FqMerger were used to merge the filtered high-quality paired reads into contigs. BLAST was used to align contigs to IMGT TRBV, TRBD and TRBJ reference genes, with CDR3 defined following IMGT. Clonotypes above 0.1% frequency were classified as highly expanded clones. Repertoire diversity was measured by Shannon entropy, and V-J evenness by the Gini coefficient. Clonotypes shared by more than one individual were considered public. TCRdb cleaned the public reads at Q25 with fastp, built clones with MiXCR and kept in-frame beta chains. Records with the same CDR3 protein are collapsed into one entry carrying the most frequent genes and DNA. For this entry, the V and J calls and clone size follow TCRdb and not the study's own pipeline. Across this sample there are about 430,000 distinct CDR3 sequences, with 21% seen only once. The ten largest clones capture 14% of the sample.

The CDR3 holds 14 amino acids from the cysteine to the phenylalanine. Only CDR3 DNA is held: 42 bases, read in frame from base 1. Per the germline V gene, SGHRS is the CDR1 and YFSETQ is the CDR2. For this chain, trimming is 4 bases at the V end and 6 bases at the J end, and the number of junction bases without a gene match is 6. Sequenced here: peripheral blood mononuclear cells (PBMCs), sampled when the disease was refractory, from a patient treated with antithyroid drugs. This chain is built from TRBV5-1 and TRBJ2-5; TRBD1 aligns with 10 central bases. The receptor comes from a female donor with Graves disease. Here is the DNA: TGCGCCAGCAGCCCGGGACAGGGGCGACAGACCCAGTACTTC. This codes for CASSPGQGRQTQYF.